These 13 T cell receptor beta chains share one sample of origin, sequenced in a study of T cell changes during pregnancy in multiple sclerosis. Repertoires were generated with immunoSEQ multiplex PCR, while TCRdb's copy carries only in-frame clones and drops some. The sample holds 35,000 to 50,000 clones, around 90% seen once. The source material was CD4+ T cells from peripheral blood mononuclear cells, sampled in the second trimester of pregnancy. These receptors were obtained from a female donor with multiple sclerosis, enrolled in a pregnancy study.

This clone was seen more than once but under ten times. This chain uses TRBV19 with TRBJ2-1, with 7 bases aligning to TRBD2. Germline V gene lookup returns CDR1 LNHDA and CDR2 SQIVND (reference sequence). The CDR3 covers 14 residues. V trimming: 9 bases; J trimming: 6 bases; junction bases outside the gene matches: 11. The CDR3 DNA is TGTGCCAGCAAGCGGGACGGAACGACCAATGAGCAGTTCTTC. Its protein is CASKRDGTTNEQFF.

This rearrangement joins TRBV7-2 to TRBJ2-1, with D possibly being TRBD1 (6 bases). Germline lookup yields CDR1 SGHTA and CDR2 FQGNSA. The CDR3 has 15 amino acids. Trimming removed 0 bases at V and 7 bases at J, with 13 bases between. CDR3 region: CASSLAPGTGNEQFF. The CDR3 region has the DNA TGTGCCAGCAGCTTAGCGCCGGGTACAGGGAATGAGCAGTTCTTC.

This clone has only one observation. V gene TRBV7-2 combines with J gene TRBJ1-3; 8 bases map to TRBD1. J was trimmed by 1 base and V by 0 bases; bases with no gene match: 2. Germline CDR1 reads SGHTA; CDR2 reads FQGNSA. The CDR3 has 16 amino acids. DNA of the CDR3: TGTGCCAGCAGCTTAGCGCAGGGGGCGTCTGGAAACACCATATATTTT. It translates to CASSLAQGASGNTIYF.

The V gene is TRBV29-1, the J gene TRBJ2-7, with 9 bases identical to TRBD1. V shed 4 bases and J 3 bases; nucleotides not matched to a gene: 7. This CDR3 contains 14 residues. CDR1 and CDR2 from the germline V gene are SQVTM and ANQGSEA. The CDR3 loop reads CSVVFGQGSYEQYF. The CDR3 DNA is TGCAGCGTTGTTTTTGGACAGGGGAGCTACGAGCAGTACTTC.

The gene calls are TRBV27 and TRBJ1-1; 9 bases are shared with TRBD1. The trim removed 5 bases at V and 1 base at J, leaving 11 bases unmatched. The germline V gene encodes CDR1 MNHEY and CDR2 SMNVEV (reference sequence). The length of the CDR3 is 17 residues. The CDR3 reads CASSTYRGRVENTEAFF. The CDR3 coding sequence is TGTGCCAGCAGTACCTACAGGGGGCGGGTGGAGAACACTGAAGCTTTCTTT.

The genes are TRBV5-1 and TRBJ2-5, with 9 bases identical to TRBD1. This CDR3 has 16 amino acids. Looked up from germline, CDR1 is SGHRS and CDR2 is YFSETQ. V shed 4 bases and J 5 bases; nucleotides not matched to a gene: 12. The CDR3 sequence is CASSQPPGQGWETQYF. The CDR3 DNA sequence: TGCGCCAGCAGCCAGCCCCCGGGACAGGGATGGGAGACCCAGTACTTC. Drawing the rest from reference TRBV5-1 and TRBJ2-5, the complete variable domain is KAGVTQTPRYLIKTRGQQVTLSCSPISGHRSVSWYQQTPGQGLQFLFEYFSETQRNKGNFPGRFSGRQFSNSRSEMNVSTLELGDSALYLCASSQPPGQGWETQYFGPGTRLLVL.

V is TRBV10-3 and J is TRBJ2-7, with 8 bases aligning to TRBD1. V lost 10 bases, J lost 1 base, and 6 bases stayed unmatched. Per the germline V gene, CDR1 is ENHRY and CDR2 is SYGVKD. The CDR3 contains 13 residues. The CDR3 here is CATQGAGSYEQYF. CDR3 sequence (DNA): TGTGCCACCCAGGGGGCCGGGTCCTACGAGCAGTACTTC.

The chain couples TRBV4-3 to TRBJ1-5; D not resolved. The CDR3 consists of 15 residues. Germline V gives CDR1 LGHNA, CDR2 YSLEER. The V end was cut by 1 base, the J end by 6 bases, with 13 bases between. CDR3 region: CASSQGAQGSQPQHF. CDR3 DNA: TGCGCCAGCAGCCAAGGGGCACAAGGGAGTCAGCCCCAGCATTTT.

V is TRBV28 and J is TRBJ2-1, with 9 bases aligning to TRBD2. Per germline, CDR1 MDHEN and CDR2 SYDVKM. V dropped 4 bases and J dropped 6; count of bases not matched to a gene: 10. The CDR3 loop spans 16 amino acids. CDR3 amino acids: CASSSRLTSGSNEQFF. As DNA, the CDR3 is TGTGCCAGCAGTTCCCGACTGACTAGCGGTAGCAATGAGCAGTTCTTC.

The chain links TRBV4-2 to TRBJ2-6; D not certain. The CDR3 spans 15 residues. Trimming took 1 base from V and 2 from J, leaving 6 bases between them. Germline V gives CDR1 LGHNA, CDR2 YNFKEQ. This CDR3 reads CASSQAQAGANVLTF. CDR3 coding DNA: TGTGCCAGCAGCCAAGCCCAGGCTGGGGCCAACGTCCTGACTTTC.

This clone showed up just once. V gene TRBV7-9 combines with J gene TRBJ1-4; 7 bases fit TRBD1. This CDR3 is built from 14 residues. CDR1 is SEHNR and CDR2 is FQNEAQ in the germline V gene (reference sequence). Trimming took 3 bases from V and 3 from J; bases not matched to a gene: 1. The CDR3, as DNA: TGTGCCAGCAGCTTGGGGACAGCTAATGAAAAACTGTTTTTT. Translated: CASSLGTANEKLFF.

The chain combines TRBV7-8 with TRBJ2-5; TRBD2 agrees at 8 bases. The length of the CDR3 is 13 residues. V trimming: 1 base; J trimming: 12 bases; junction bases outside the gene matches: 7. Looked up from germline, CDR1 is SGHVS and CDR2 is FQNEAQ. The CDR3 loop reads CASSLVLAAQEYF. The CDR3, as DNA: TGTGCCAGCAGCTTAGTACTAGCGGCCCAGGAGTACTTC.

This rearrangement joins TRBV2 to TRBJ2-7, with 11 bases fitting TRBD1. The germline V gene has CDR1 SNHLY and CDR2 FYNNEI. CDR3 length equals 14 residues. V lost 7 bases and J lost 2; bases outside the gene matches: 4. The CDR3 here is CASTQGQGAYEQYF. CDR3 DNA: TGTGCCAGCACGCAGGGACAGGGGGCCTACGAGCAGTACTTC.